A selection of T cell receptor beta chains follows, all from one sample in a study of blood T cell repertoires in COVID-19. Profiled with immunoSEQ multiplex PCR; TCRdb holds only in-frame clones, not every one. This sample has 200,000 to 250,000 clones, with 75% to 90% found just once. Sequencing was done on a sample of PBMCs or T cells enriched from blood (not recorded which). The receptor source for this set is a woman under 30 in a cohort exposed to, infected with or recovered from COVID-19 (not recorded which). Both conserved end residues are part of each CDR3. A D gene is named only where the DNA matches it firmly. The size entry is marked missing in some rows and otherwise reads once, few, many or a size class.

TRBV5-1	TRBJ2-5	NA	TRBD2	TGCGCCAGCAGCTTCCCCGGGACTAGCGGGGCCGGGTTAGAGACCCAGTACTTC	CASSFPGTSGAGLETQYF
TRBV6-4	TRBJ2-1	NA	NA	TGTGCCAGCAGTGACTCTGGTGCGGGGAACTCCTACAATGAGCAGTTCTTC	CASSDSGAGNSYNEQFF
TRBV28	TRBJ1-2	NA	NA	TGTGCCAGCCAACCGGGGGGTGGTTTCTATGGCTACACCTTC	CASQPGGGFYGYTF
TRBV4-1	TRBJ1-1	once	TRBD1	TGCGCCAGCAGCCAAGATTTCGGGACAGGGGTGATTCAGGCTTTCTTT	CASSQDFGTGVIQAFF
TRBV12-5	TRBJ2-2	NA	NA	TGTGCTAGTGGTCCCTTCGTAGCGTCGAACACCGGGGAGCTGTTTTTT	CASGPFVASNTGELFF
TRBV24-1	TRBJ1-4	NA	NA	TGTGCCACCAGTGGATCAGGGGCAACTAATGAAAAACTGTTTTTT	CATSGSGATNEKLFF
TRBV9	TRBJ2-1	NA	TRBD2	TGTGCCAGCAGCCCTGGAGGACTAGCGGGGGGGTCCTACAATGAGCAGTTCTTC	CASSPGGLAGGSYNEQFF
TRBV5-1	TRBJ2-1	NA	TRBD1	TGCGCCAGCACCCGCCGTCACAGGGGTTCCTACAATGAGCAGTTCTTC	CASTRRHRGSYNEQFF
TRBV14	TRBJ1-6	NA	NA	TGTGCCAGCAGCCTGCGCCGGAATTCACCCCTCCACTTT	CASSLRRNSPLHF
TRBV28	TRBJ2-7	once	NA	TGTGCCAGCAGTGGACCGCGCGTCGGGAACTACGAGCAGTACTTC	CASSGPRVGNYEQYF
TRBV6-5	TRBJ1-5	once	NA	TGTGCCAGCAGCGCCCTGCTAGGGGGGGGTCAGCCCCAGCATTTT	CASSALLGGGQPQHF
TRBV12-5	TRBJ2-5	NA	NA	TGTGCTAGTGGTTTTAGTGGGGCGAAGACCCAGTACTTC	CASGFSGAKTQYF
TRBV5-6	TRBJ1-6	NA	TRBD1	TGTGCCAGCACCGATAGGACAGGGAAGGTGCTGGGTTCACCCCTCCACTTT	CASTDRTGKVLGSPLHF
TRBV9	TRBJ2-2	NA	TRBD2	TGTGCCAGCAGCGCCTCCGGGACTAACGCCGGGGAGCTGTTTTTT	CASSASGTNAGELFF